This is a list of T cell receptor beta chains from one sample in a study of PD-1 blockade in mismatch repair-deficient tumors. Assay: immunoSEQ multiplex PCR; the TCRdb copy retains only in-frame clones and omits some. The top ten clones hold approximately 12% of a sample with some 130,000 clones, 88% of them seen once. Sequenced here: peripheral blood, sampled approximately 69 weeks after starting pembrolizumab. These receptors were collected from an adult with mismatch repair-deficient cancer. Both conserved end residues are trimmed from each CDR3. A D gene is named only where the DNA matches it firmly. Rows may omit the clone size; those that give it use once, few, many or a size class.

>TRBV11-3|TRBJ1-1|.|.|12
ASSPKGVGTEAF
>TRBV13|TRBJ1-5|.|.|12
ASSSLERNQPQH
>TRBV7-8|TRBJ2-7|TRBD1|.|13
ASSPRTGVSDEQY
>TRBV6-4|TRBJ2-1|TRBD2|.|12
ASSEGLAGDEQF
>TRBV5-4|TRBJ2-2|TRBD1|.|15
ASSQDPGQEYTGELF
>TRBV5-1|TRBJ1-1|.|once|12
ASSFRGGGTEAF
>TRBV7-8|TRBJ2-1|TRBD2|.|15
ASSLVGPGGFYNEQF
>TRBV7-8|TRBJ2-5|.|.|13
ASSFTIAEEETQY
>TRBV2|TRBJ2-5|.|.|11
ASEEVDQETQY
>TRBV10-1|TRBJ2-1|.|.|13
ASSEGGLSYNEQF
>TRBV27|TRBJ2-2|.|.|14
ASSPLGTPNTGELF
>TRBV19|TRBJ1-3|.|.|12
ASSTSDSGNTIY
>TRBV4-2|TRBJ2-2|.|.|14
ASRQTWATNTGELF
>TRBV11-3|TRBJ2-4|.|.|13
ASSLVDRAGYIQY
>TRBV7-9|TRBJ2-5|TRBD1|.|9
ASRTGRTQY
>TRBV7-2|TRBJ2-7|.|once|14
ASSPRHLGSSYEQY
>TRBV4-3|TRBJ2-7|TRBD2|.|13
ASSQVTGGNYEQY
>TRBV5-8|TRBJ1-1|TRBD1|once|13
ASSRLWTGNTEAF
>TRBV6-1|TRBJ1-5|TRBD1|.|13
ASSSKDRDDQPQH
>TRBV6-5|TRBJ2-1|.|.|12
ASSYSPSVHEQF
>TRBV19|TRBJ2-2|.|.|18
ASSTAAWGSAGANTGELF
>TRBV5-1|TRBJ1-2|.|few|12
ASSLAPGDWGYT
>TRBV7-9|TRBJ2-5|.|once|13
ASSSRDTKQETQY
>TRBV4-1|TRBJ2-7|.|once|12
ASSQATYYYEQY
>TRBV6-4|TRBJ2-3|.|.|12
ASSVSGSTDTQY
>TRBV7-9|TRBJ2-7|TRBD1|.|13
ASSPRTGAHYEQY
>TRBV11-1|TRBJ2-7|.|.|13
ASSTVGLYAYEQY
>TRBV5-6|TRBJ2-3|TRBD1|.|13
ASSLTVTGSDTQY
>TRBV11-2|TRBJ2-7|TRBD2|.|11
ASSWGGSYEQY
>TRBV12-5|TRBJ2-1|TRBD2|.|13
ASGDGTISYNEQF
>TRBV5-1|TRBJ2-7|.|.|13
ASSAQVRGIYEQY
>TRBV5-1|TRBJ2-3|TRBD2|.|15
ASILGAGGPGTDTQY
>TRBV27|TRBJ2-7|TRBD1|.|14
ASRYHRGPEAYEQY
>TRBV2|TRBJ2-7|.|once|12
ASSQELGSYEQY
>TRBV11-2|TRBJ1-5|TRBD1|.|11
ASSYTGVQPQH
>TRBV7-7|TRBJ2-7|.|.|14
ASSSSLQGFNYEQY
>TRBV29-1|TRBJ2-7|TRBD2|.|13
SVLTSGLFSYEQY
>TRBV5-4|TRBJ2-1|.|.|13
ASSLVAGSYNEQF
>TRBV15|TRBJ1-5|.|.|16
ATSRGQGGALGNQPQH
>TRBV11-3|TRBJ2-1|.|.|10
ASSSRNNEQF
>TRBV15|TRBJ1-2|.|.|14
ATSRDYGDAVYGYT
>TRBV29-1|TRBJ2-4|.|once|8
SVKADIQY
>TRBV6-5|.|TRBD2|once|13
ASTQLAGGTYEQY
>TRBV10-3|TRBJ2-3|.|.|12
AISESGLTDTQY
>TRBV11-2|TRBJ2-7|.|.|12
ASSLEVHSYEQY
>TRBV13|TRBJ2-1|.|.|14
ASSDPAEPQGYEQF
>TRBV10-3|TRBJ2-7|TRBD2|.|19
AISELGTNYRKAYLAYEQY
>TRBV7-8|TRBJ2-5|.|.|14
ASSSRGAAVLETQY
>TRBV6-6|TRBJ2-3|.|.|12
ASSYATSTDTQY
>TRBV10-3|TRBJ2-2|TRBD2|.|13
AISRAGGGTGELF
>TRBV28|TRBJ2-7|.|few|11
AIQTQGSYEQY
>TRBV10-2|TRBJ2-7|.|.|13
ASSEFTGTHYEQY
>TRBV9|TRBJ2-5|.|.|12
ASSAGSYPETQY
>TRBV18|TRBJ1-2|TRBD1|.|15
ASSARKSGGFNYGYT
>TRBV7-2|TRBJ1-4|TRBD1|.|14
ASSLQGAGTNEKLF